What follows are 31 T cell receptor beta chains derived from one specimen sequenced in a study of control samples from healthy donors and cancer patients. The table came from immunoSEQ multiplex PCR; TCRdb's copy has only in-frame clones and leaves some out. The data contain roughly 200,000 clones, roughly nine tenths of them singletons. Sequenced sample: blood. Receptors originate from a man aged 30-40 years in good health.

V is TRBV2 and J is TRBJ1-5; weak D call: TRBD1 (6 bases). Germline V lookup: CDR1 SNHLY, CDR2 FYNNEI. V shed 6 bases and J shed 9 bases, with 12 bases lying between them. The length of the CDR3 is 12 residues. The CDR3 here is CASREQGRPQHF. The CDR3, as DNA: TGTGCCAGCAGGGAACAGGGTCGGCCCCAGCATTTT.

V is TRBV11-2 and J is TRBJ1-1; D gene ambiguous. Deletions cut 4 bases from V and 0 bases from J, with 6 bases between. CDR1 and CDR2 (germline): SGHAT, FQNNGV. CDR3 length equals 13 residues. The CDR3: CASSSQMNTEAFF. The CDR3, as DNA: TGTGCCAGCAGCTCACAGATGAACACTGAAGCTTTCTTT.

The V call is TRBV5-4, the J call TRBJ2-7, with 12 bases matching TRBD2. V was clipped by 0 bases and J by 5 bases; unmatched bases: 9. Germline V CDR1 and CDR2: SGHNT, YYREEE (reference sequence). The CDR3 is made up of 17 amino acids. The CDR3 reads CASSLESSSGGAHEQYF. DNA of the CDR3: TGTGCCAGCAGCTTGGAATCGTCTAGCGGGGGGGCCCACGAGCAGTACTTC. The full variable domain, its missing parts supplied by reference TRBV5-4 and TRBJ2-7, is ETGVTQSPTHLIKTRGQQVTLRCSSQSGHNTVSWYQQALGQGPQFIFQYYREEENGRGNFPPRFSGLQFPNYSSELNVNALELDDSALYLCASSLESSSGGAHEQYFGPGTRLTVT.

The chain is built from TRBV27 and TRBJ2-1, with D possibly TRBD1 on 7 matching bases. The germline V gene encodes CDR1 MNHEY and CDR2 SMNVEV (reference sequence). The CDR3 totals 16 residues. V dropped 2 bases and J dropped 6 bases, with 17 bases sitting between them. CDR3 sequence reads: CASSLIRVRGVNEQFF. The CDR3 DNA reads as TGTGCCAGCAGTTTAATCAGGGTCAGGGGGGTCAATGAGCAGTTCTTC.

The J gene is TRBJ2-1, the V gene TRBV19; possibly TRBD2 for D (5 bases). Germline CDR1 LNHDA, CDR2 SQIVND (reference sequence). The CDR3 totals 14 residues. Trimming took off 3 bases at V and 8 bases at J, with 14 bases between the two ends. The DNA of the CDR3 is TGTGCCAGTAGTATGTCTAGCAGAAAGTATGAGCAGTTCTTC. Translation gives CASSMSSRKYEQFF.

The CDR3 spells CATEGGDYGYTF. CDR3 DNA: TGTGCCACCGAGGGGGGTGACTATGGCTACACCTTC. The rearrangement joins TRBV19 to TRBJ1-2; TRBD1 might be the D (6 bases). With 10 bases removed from V and 3 bases from J, the gap between germline ends came to 12 bases. The germline V gene encodes CDR1 LNHDA and CDR2 SQIVND (reference sequence). This CDR3 contains 12 residues.

This clone has just a few counts. The gene calls are TRBV7-2 and TRBJ2-1; D uncertain. The CDR3 totals 16 residues. V was clipped by 1 base and J by 2 bases, with 12 bases between them. Germline CDR1 is SGHTA and CDR2 is FQGNSA. The CDR3 coding sequence is TGTGCCAGCAGCTTAGAGGGCACGGGTCCCTACAATGAGCAGTTCTTC. It is translated as CASSLEGTGPYNEQFF.

This clone was observed a handful of times. The CDR3, as DNA: TGTGCCGGGGGACAGTATGGCTACACCTTC. It yields the protein CAGGQYGYTF. The J gene is TRBJ1-2, the V gene TRBV2; 7 positions agree with TRBD1. The CDR3 has 10 residues. Germline V CDR1 and CDR2: SNHLY, FYNNEI. V shed 11 bases, J shed 5 bases, and the junction held 2 bases outside the gene matches.

The CDR3 nucleotides are TGTGCCAGCAGCGTTGGACGGATGAACACTGAAGCTTTCTTT. It translates to CASSVGRMNTEAFF. The V gene is TRBV5-4, the J gene TRBJ1-1; no firm D call. This CDR3 region has 14 residues. V lost 4 bases and J 0 bases, leaving 10 bases between the germline ends. Germline CDR1 and CDR2: SGHNT and YYREEE (reference sequence).

V usage is TRBV7-9 and J usage is TRBJ1-1; D not resolved. V gave up 5 bases and J gave up 11 bases, with 15 bases separating them. Germline CDR1 is SEHNR and CDR2 is FQNEAQ (reference sequence). This CDR3 spans 12 amino acids. The CDR3 spells CASSAGPERAFF. The CDR3, as DNA: TGTGCCAGCAGCGCCGGGCCAGAGAGGGCTTTCTTT.

The chain is built from TRBV30 and TRBJ1-6; D gene ambiguous. CDR1 is GTSNPN, CDR2 SVGIG, per germline (reference sequence). Between the trimmed V and J ends, which lost 3 bases and 11 bases, there was a span of 14 bases. The CDR3 spans 13 residues. The CDR3 spells CAWRGKGEAPLHF. As DNA, the CDR3 is TGTGCCTGGAGGGGCAAGGGCGAGGCACCCCTCCACTTT.

The rearrangement uses TRBV5-6 and TRBJ1-5; D gene uncertain. Trimming removed 0 bases from V and 5 bases from J, with 9 bases in between. The CDR3 is made up of 14 amino acids. In germline, CDR1 is SGHDT, CDR2 YYEEEE. The CDR3 DNA follows: TGTGCCAGCAGCTTGGCGGGCCGAGATCAGCCCCAGCATTTT. Its translation is CASSLAGRDQPQHF.

The rearrangement links TRBV9 to TRBJ2-3; either TRBD1 or TRBD2 may supply D (5 bases each). Deletions cut 3 bases from V and 2 bases from J, with 10 bases between. The V gene's germline CDR1 is SGDLS and CDR2 YYNGEE. CDR3 length: 14 amino acids. CDR3 residues: CASSAGPATDTQYF. CDR3 nucleotides: TGTGCCAGCAGCGCGGGACCAGCCACAGATACGCAGTATTTT.

The chain combines TRBV7-8 with TRBJ2-2, with D maybe TRBD1 (5 bases). The CDR3 is made up of 16 amino acids. CDR1 and CDR2 (germline): SGHVS, FQNEAQ. V was cut by 5 bases and J by 4 bases, with 17 bases left in between. Written as DNA, the CDR3 is TGTGCCAGCAGCATTCCCGTGGGGCGCGGCACCGGGGAGCTGTTTTTT. Translated: CASSIPVGRGTGELFF.

This chain uses TRBV7-2 with TRBJ1-1, with D maybe TRBD1 (5 bases). V was clipped by 6 bases and J by 2 bases, with 10 bases between them. This CDR3 is built from 13 residues. In germline, CDR1 is SGHTA, CDR2 FQGNSA. The DNA of the CDR3 is TGTGCCAGCAGGAGTGGGGGAAACACTGAAGCTTTCTTT. It yields the protein CASRSGGNTEAFF.

The chain uses TRBV24-1 and TRBJ2-3, with unresolved D. Germline V gene data show CDR1 as KGHDR and CDR2 as SFDVKD. Trimming pared 0 bases from V and 4 bases from J, leaving 10 bases between. This CDR3 region has 15 residues. CDR3 protein: CATSDLGHSADTQYF. CDR3 bases: TGTGCCACCAGTGATTTGGGCCATTCAGCAGATACGCAGTATTTT.

This rearrangement joins TRBV5-6 to TRBJ2-7, with TRBD1 matching 7 bases. J was trimmed by 2 bases and V by 3 bases; bases with no gene match: 5. Germline-derived CDR1 and CDR2 are SGHDT and YYEEEE. This CDR3 has 14 residues. As DNA, the CDR3 is TGTGCCAGCAGCTCGGTAGACAGGGCCTACGAGCAGTACTTC. Encoded protein: CASSSVDRAYEQYF.

This sequence joins TRBV5-5 and TRBJ1-1; D is undetermined. V lost 1 base, J lost 8 bases, and 9 bases lay in between. Germline CDR1 reads SGHKS; CDR2 reads YYEKEE (reference sequence). The CDR3 runs 12 residues. Here the CDR3 reads CASSLYLTEAFF. CDR3 nucleotides: TGTGCCAGCAGCTTGTATCTGACAGAAGCTTTCTTT.

The J gene is TRBJ2-2, the V gene TRBV9; no reliable D call. Germline V gene sequence: CDR1 SGDLS, CDR2 YYNGEE. Trimming cost V 5 bases and J 7 bases, with 18 bases left between them. The length of the CDR3 is 15 residues. CDR3 residues: CASSVGRHGGGELFF. CDR3 bases: TGTGCCAGCAGTGTGGGCCGTCATGGTGGCGGGGAGCTGTTTTTT.

The rearrangement uses TRBV18 and TRBJ2-7; D is possibly TRBD1 (6 bases). V lost 0 bases and J lost 0, with 9 bases in between. Germline V lookup: CDR1 KGHSH, CDR2 LQKENI. There are 15 residues in the CDR3. In DNA form, the CDR3 reads TGTGCCAGCTCACCACCGATACAGGGCTCCTACGAGCAGTACTTC. It is translated as CASSPPIQGSYEQYF.

This clone was observed a single time. V and J are TRBV6-1 and TRBJ2-1; tentatively, D is TRBD2 (5 bases). The CDR3 is made up of 15 amino acids. V was pared by 1 base and J by 7 bases, with 14 bases between. Germline CDR1 is MNHNS and CDR2 is SASEGT. The CDR3 reads CASSEESRRLNEQFF. CDR3 nucleotide sequence: TGTGCCAGCAGTGAAGAGTCTAGGAGGTTGAATGAGCAGTTCTTC.

The V gene is TRBV4-1, the J gene TRBJ1-4; D remains unclear. The germline V gene has CDR1 MGHRA and CDR2 YSYEKL. V was trimmed by 1 base and J by 4 bases, leaving 10 bases between them. The CDR3 length is 15 residues. The CDR3 loop reads CASSQVGLGNEKLFF. In DNA form, the CDR3 reads TGCGCCAGCAGCCAAGTAGGACTCGGTAATGAAAAACTGTTTTTT.

The chain couples TRBV5-6 to TRBJ2-7; no clear D. V dropped 0 bases and J dropped 2 bases, with 9 bases sitting between them. The CDR3 is 14 amino acids. Germline V gene sequence: CDR1 SGHDT, CDR2 YYEEEE. Here the CDR3 reads CASSLGVFPYEQYF. The CDR3 DNA sequence: TGTGCCAGCAGCTTGGGGGTTTTCCCCTACGAGCAGTACTTC.

V is TRBV29-1 and J is TRBJ2-3, with 9 bases fitting TRBD2. V lost 5 bases and J lost 5; bases outside the gene matches: 5. The CDR3 totals 13 residues. Germline assignment: CDR1 SQVTM and CDR2 ANQGSEA. Here the CDR3 reads CSVSSGGIDTQYF. The CDR3 bases are TGCAGCGTTTCAAGCGGGGGGATAGATACGCAGTATTTT.

CDR3 nucleotides: TGTGCCAGCAGTGTCCTACAGGGGGCGGATACGCAGTATTTT. This codes for CASSVLQGADTQYF. The rearrangement links TRBV27 to TRBJ2-3; TRBD1 aligns across 9 bases. The CDR3 covers 14 residues. CDR1 and CDR2 from the germline V gene are MNHEY and SMNVEV (reference sequence). V gave up 5 bases and J gave up 6 bases; unmatched junction bases: 6.

The genes are TRBV5-4 and TRBJ2-2; possibly TRBD1 or TRBD2 for D (7 bases each). The germline V gene encodes CDR1 SGHNT and CDR2 YYREEE (reference sequence). This CDR3 contains 16 residues. V was shortened by 6 bases and J by 4 bases, with 19 bases between the two germline ends. The CDR3 is CASTRGGFEGTGELFF. CDR3 bases: TGTGCCAGCACCAGGGGGGGGTTCGAGGGCACCGGGGAGCTGTTTTTT.

This chain connects TRBV20-1 to TRBJ2-1; D could derive from TRBD1 or TRBD2 (5 bases each). Trimming took 6 bases from V and 6 from J, leaving 18 bases between them. Germline-derived CDR1 and CDR2 are DFQATT and SNEGSKA (reference sequence). CDR3 size: 14 residues. The CDR3 loop reads CSASDSERGNEQFF. The CDR3 DNA reads as TGCAGTGCCAGTGACAGCGAGAGGGGCAATGAGCAGTTCTTC.

The rearrangement uses TRBV11-2 and TRBJ2-3; D is perhaps TRBD2 (6 bases). Germline V gene sequence: CDR1 SGHAT, CDR2 FQNNGV. Deletions cut 2 bases from V and 6 bases from J, with 21 bases between. This CDR3 comprises 17 residues. In DNA form, the CDR3 reads TGTGCCAGCAGCTTATTACCCTCGGGGGAACCGAGGGATACGCAGTATTTT. Its translation is CASSLLPSGEPRDTQYF.

This clone was found once. This sequence joins TRBV27 and TRBJ1-5; the D is unclear. V was trimmed by 4 bases and J by 2 bases, leaving 12 bases between them. The CDR3 sequence is 15 residues long. Germline CDR1 reads MNHEY; CDR2 reads SMNVEV (reference sequence). The CDR3 spells CASSSEPFRNQPQHF. CDR3 DNA sequence: TGTGCCAGCAGTTCCGAACCTTTTCGCAATCAGCCCCAGCATTTT.

The genes are TRBV28 and TRBJ1-4; a possible D gene is TRBD1 (5 bases). The CDR3 sequence is 14 residues long. Germline CDR1 MDHEN, CDR2 SYDVKM. V dropped 2 bases and J dropped 4 bases, with 8 bases sitting between them. The CDR3 is CASSLRGLNEKLFF. CDR3 nucleotide sequence: TGTGCCAGCAGTTTAAGGGGCCTTAATGAAAAACTGTTTTTT.

The J gene is TRBJ2-7, the V gene TRBV15, with 8 bases matching TRBD1. The V and J ends lost 5 bases and 2 bases, in that order; junction bases with no gene match: 5. In germline, CDR1 is LNHNV, CDR2 YYDKDF (reference sequence). CDR3 length: 14 residues. In DNA, the CDR3 is TGTGCCACCAGCTTAGACAGGGGTGCCTACGAGCAGTACTTC. Amino acids: CATSLDRGAYEQYF.